Below, one TCR beta chain is given with its context. No antigen is known for it. Base qualities are not provided; no much larger clone lies one nucleotide away. According to the germline V gene (reference sequence), CDR1 reads GTSNPN and CDR2 reads SVGIG. V and J are truncated by 4 bases and 0 bases respectively, leaving an intervening sequence of 10 bases. From the cysteine up to the phenylalanine, the CDR3 has a length of 14 residues. Of all the DNA, just the CDR3 is kept, 42 bases in frame from base 1. The data belong to a study of T cell changes during pregnancy in multiple sclerosis (dated by TCRdb to 2018 to 2020). The study in broad terms: In women with multiple sclerosis, the researchers looked at how the T cell repertoire shifted as pregnancy progressed.

The library came from the immunoSEQ multiplex PCR assay. In TCRdb, the immuneACCESS table is reduced to in-frame sequences with V and J assigned. These tables do not hold every clone; where another copy was compared, an unresolved V gene accounts for under half, and the others remain unexplained. Recorded for this sample are about 42,000 clones; approximately 80% of them occurred a single time. 0.55% to 0.75% of the sample is taken by the ten largest. This receptor was taken from a female donor with multiple sclerosis, enrolled in a pregnancy study. Sequenced material: CD4+ T cells from peripheral blood mononuclear cells, taken before pregnancy. The chain employs TRBV30 and TRBJ2-1; a weak D assignment points to TRBD1 (6 bases agree). The CDR3 region: CAWNPGVSYNEQFF. The DNA reads as follows: TGTGCCTGGAACCCAGGGGTCTCCTACAATGAGCAGTTCTTC.